This T cell receptor (beta chain) was observed in a study of spatial heterogeneity in lung cancer. Whole-study results and caveats: Of the expanded TCRs, ubiquitous and regional counts tracked the counts of ubiquitous and regional nonsynonymous mutations, respectively. It was found that expanded intratumoral alpha and beta TCR counts tracked tumor mutation counts.

MiXCR was run by TCRdb on the 5' RACE reads, yielding one entry per CDR3 protein. The data show around 4,300 distinct CDR3 sequences, over 5% seen once. This clonotype was seen at least ten times. Its antigen is currently unknown. Noted time point: sample taken at primary tumor resection. This clonotype originated in a male donor with early-stage non-small cell lung cancer. The material sequenced was lung tumor tissue, taken at surgery.

The CDR3 DNA sequence: TGCAGCGTCTCCCCCCGGTTGGGCCCGACGGGAGAGACCCAGTACTTC. It yields the protein CSVSPRLGPTGETQYF. The rearrangement links TRBV29-1 to TRBJ2-5, with D uncertain. The CDR3 covers 16 residues. Trimming pared 6 bases from V and 4 bases from J, leaving 24 bases between. CDR1 and CDR2 from the germline V gene are SQVTM and ANQGSEA.